This T cell receptor beta chain was sequenced during a study of identical twins. The sample holds a few counts of this clonotype. What it binds is not known. Study-level points and caveats: Carriage of fewer insertions was seen in abundant cord blood beta clonotypes, whereas memory repertoires showed none. Invariant cells of the MAIT and iNKT types might have partly distorted the zero-insertion analyses.

Each donor was a healthy Caucasian. Template switching (which added a universal primer site) was used, and cDNA carried unique molecular identifiers. In TCRdb, the 5' RACE reads were re-called with MiXCR into one record per CDR3 protein. The sample carries about 150,000 distinct CDR3 sequences, 3.5% recorded once. Sequencing used memory T cells sorted from blood. This sequence was found in a man aged 18 to 30 in good health.

CDR3: CASSSTRAQGETQYF. CDR3 coding DNA: TGTGCCAGCAGCAGTACTAGGGCTCAGGGAGAGACCCAGTACTTC. The chain uses TRBV11-2 and TRBJ2-5, with D perhaps being TRBD1 or TRBD2 (5 bases each). CDR1 and CDR2 from the germline V gene are SGHAT and FQNNGV. Trimming left V 5 bases short and J 4 bases short, with 17 bases between. The CDR3 is 15 residues long.